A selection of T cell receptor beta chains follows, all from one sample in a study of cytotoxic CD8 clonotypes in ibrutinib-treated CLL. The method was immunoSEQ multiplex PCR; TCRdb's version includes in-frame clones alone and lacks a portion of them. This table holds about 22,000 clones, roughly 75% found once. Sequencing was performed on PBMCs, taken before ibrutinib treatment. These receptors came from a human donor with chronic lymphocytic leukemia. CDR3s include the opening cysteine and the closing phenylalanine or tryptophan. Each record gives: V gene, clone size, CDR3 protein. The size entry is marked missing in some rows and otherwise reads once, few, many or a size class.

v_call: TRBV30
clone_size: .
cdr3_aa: CAWFNEGGNGYTF

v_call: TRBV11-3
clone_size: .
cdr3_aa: CASSPQTGGATGELFF

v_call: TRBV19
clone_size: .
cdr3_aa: CASSGGTGGWGQPQHF

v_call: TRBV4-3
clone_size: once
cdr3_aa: CASSQGQGVYTIYF

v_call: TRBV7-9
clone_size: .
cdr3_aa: CASTAPMVEAFF

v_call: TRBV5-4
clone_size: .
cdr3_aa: CASSLHNRAREKLFF

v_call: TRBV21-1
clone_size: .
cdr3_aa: CASSKGPASSYEQYF

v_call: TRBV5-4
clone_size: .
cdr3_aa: CASSHQGPGSEKLFF

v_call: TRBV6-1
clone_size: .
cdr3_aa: CASRAAGVEFYEQYF

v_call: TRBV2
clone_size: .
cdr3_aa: CASTSERGGGYEQYF

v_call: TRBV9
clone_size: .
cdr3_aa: CASSAGRDGRNQPQHF

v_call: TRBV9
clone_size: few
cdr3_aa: CASRRQEGSYGYTF

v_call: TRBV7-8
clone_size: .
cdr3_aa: CASRGREYLAFF

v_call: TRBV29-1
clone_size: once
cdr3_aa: CSVKKGAASGGAFPEQFF

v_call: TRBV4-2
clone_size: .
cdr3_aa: CASSHRQGLIEQYF

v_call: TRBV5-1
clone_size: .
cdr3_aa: CASSLAGRSYEQYF

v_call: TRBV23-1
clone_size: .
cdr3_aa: CASSQPGGFNEKLFF

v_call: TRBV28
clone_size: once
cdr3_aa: CASSLTGITYEQYF

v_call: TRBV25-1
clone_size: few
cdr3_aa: CATYSREDGYTF

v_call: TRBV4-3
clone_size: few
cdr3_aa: CASSQYEVANTGELFF

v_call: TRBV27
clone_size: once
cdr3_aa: CASSLGSGEQYF

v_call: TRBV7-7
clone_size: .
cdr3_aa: CASSLFLGYEQYF

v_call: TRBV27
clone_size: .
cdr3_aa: CASSFSGQGLTEAFF

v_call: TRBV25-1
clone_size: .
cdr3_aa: CASSDPLGAGTDTQYF

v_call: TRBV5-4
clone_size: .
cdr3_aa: CASSFGTDVPGADTQYF

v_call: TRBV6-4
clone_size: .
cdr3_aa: CASSDSSLAGSSYNEQFF

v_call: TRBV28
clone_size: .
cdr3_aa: CASTARVQETQYF

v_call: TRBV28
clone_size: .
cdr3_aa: CASTSDGLLNTEAFF

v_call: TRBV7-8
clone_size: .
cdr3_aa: CASTVAGYQETQYF

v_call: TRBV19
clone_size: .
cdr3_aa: CASSIAGVVFQPQHF

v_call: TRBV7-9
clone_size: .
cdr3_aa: CASSLLEGTWMREQYF

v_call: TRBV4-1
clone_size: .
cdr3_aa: CASSQDAERLSNSPLHF

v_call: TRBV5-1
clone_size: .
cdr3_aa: CASSSGETQYF

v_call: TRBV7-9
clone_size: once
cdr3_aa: CASSRPPGLAGSRDEQFF

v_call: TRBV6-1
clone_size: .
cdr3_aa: CASSVGIREKLFF

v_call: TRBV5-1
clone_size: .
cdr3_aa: CASSLSQGYTGELFF

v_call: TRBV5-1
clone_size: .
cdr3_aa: CASSLGWSGNQPQHF

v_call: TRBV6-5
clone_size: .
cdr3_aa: CASSYENTGELFF

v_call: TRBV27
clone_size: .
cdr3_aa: CASSFASGRDRVQYF

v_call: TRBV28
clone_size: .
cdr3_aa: CASKVGGETYEQYF

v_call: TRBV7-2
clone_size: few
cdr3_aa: CASSPQGVPDTQYF

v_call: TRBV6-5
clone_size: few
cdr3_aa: CASSYRGRRDGYTF

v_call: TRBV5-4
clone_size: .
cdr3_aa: CASSFRGVLGYGYTF

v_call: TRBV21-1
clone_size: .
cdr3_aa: CAGTGNEAFF

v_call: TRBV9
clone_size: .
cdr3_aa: CASSPSYYGYTF

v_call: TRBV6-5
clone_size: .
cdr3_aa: CASSYSRGALSTEAFF

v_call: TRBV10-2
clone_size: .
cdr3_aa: CASSDSQYSNQPQHF

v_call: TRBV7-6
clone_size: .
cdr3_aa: CASSPGQTYGYTF

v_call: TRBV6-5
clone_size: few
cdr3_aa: CASSYQGPDNSPLHF

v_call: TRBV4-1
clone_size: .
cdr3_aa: CASSQERRGTEAFF